Listed below are T cell receptor beta chains from one sample, sequenced in a study of type 1 regulatory T cells. TCRdb re-called the reads with MiXCR, one entry per CDR3 protein. In the table there are some 21,000 distinct CDR3 sequences, roughly 45% of which are singletons. Antigen specificity for these receptors is unknown. Sequencing was done on a sample of cultured T cells, either the whole culture or a sorted T cell fraction (not recorded which). Every receptor here comes from a human donor in good health. The CDR3 runs from the conserved cysteine through the conserved F or W. A D gene is named only where the DNA matches it firmly. Clone size is shown for a subset of rows, as once, few, many or a class of expanded clone.

abundance	v_gene	d_gene	j_gene	CDR3nt	CDR3aa
.	TRBV20-1	TRBD2	TRBJ2-1	TGCAGTGCTCGGGGTGGACTAGCTTTTGAGCAGTTCTTC	CSARGGLAFEQFF
many	TRBV6-1	.	TRBJ2-5	TGTGCCAGCAGTGAGGGTTGGAAGGAGACCCAGTACTTC	CASSEGWKETQYF
few	TRBV5-1	.	TRBJ2-2	TGCGCCAGCAGCGGACACTCGGGGGCCCCGAACACCGGGGAGCTGTTTTTT	CASSGHSGAPNTGELFF
few	TRBV7-9	.	TRBJ1-1	TGTGCCAGCAGCACTCAAGGGACTCTGAACACTGAAGCTTTCTTT	CASSTQGTLNTEAFF
medium-sized	TRBV19	.	TRBJ2-2	TGTGCCAGTAGGAGACAGCCGAACACCGGGGAGCTGTTTTTT	CASRRQPNTGELFF
medium-sized	TRBV6-5	TRBD2	TRBJ2-5	TGTGCCAGCCAAAAAGCGGGGCCCGGGACCCAGTACTTC	CASQKAGPGTQYF
.	TRBV7-3	.	TRBJ1-1	TGTGCCAGCAGCTTAAGGCGGTACACTGAAGCTTTCTTT	CASSLRRYTEAFF
.	TRBV5-1	.	TRBJ1-6	TGCGCCAGCAGCTTGGACGTCTCCGGGGCTAATTCACCCCTCCACTTT	CASSLDVSGANSPLHF
.	TRBV5-1	.	TRBJ2-1	TGCGCCAGCAGCTTGCGTAAGACGGCGAGCTCCTACAATGAGCAGTTCTTC	CASSLRKTASSYNEQFF
.	TRBV7-2	.	TRBJ2-5	TGTGCCAGCAACCCCAACCTAGGGGGTCAAGAGACCCAGTACTTC	CASNPNLGGQETQYF
.	TRBV18	.	TRBJ2-1	TGTGCCAGCTCACCCATTAGCGGAAACCCTAGAAGTGAGCAGTTCTTC	CASSPISGNPRSEQFF
few	TRBV6-6	TRBD2	TRBJ2-1	TGTGCCAGCAGTTATGGGGGGGGGGGATACAATGAGCAGTTCTTC	CASSYGGGGYNEQFF
.	TRBV19	.	TRBJ1-5	TGTGCCAGTAGTATCAACAGGGCTCAGCCCCAGCATTTT	CASSINRAQPQHF
.	TRBV20-1	.	TRBJ1-2	TGCAGTGCTGGGCCGGGGTATGGCTACACCTTC	CSAGPGYGYTF
few	TRBV5-1	.	TRBJ1-1	TGCGCCAGCAGCTTGGTTGGCGGGAACACTGAAGCTTTCTTT	CASSLVGGNTEAFF
medium-sized	TRBV7-2	TRBD2	TRBJ2-2	TGTGCCAGCAGCCCCAAGGGACTAGCGGGGGGTACCGGGGAGCTGTTTTTT	CASSPKGLAGGTGELFF
.	TRBV10-3	.	TRBJ2-1	TGTGCCATCAGGGAAGGACATCAGCAGTTCTTC	CAIREGHQQFF
once	TRBV2	.	TRBJ2-4	TGTGCCAGCGTATTCGGGAATTTAGCCAAAAACATTCAGTACTTC	CASVFGNLAKNIQYF
.	TRBV20-1	TRBD2	TRBJ2-1	TGCAGTGCTAGGCCGAATCTAATAGCGGGGAAAGCAACCTACAATGAGCAGTTCTTC	CSARPNLIAGKATYNEQFF
.	TRBV29-1	.	TRBJ1-2	TGCAGCGTTCAACCTGCTAACTATGGCTACACCTTC	CSVQPANYGYTF
few	TRBV6-6	.	TRBJ2-2	TGTGCCAGCAGTCAACACTGGACTCTGAACACCGGGGAGCTGTTTTTT	CASSQHWTLNTGELFF
.	TRBV19	.	TRBJ1-2	TGTGCCAGTAGTAACCGAGTGTCGGGGGATGGCTACACCTTC	CASSNRVSGDGYTF
medium-sized	TRBV20-1	.	TRBJ2-1	TGCAGTGCTAGAGGTAGCCTTGACAATGAGCAGTTCTTC	CSARGSLDNEQFF
.	TRBV6-6	TRBD1	TRBJ1-5	TGTGCCAGCAATGACAGGGAGTGGAATCAGCCCCAGCATTTT	CASNDREWNQPQHF
.	TRBV7-9	TRBD2	TRBJ2-3	TGTGCCAGCAGCTTGTCGCGGGGGGGAGATACGCAGTATTTT	CASSLSRGGDTQYF
few	TRBV5-3	.	TRBJ1-1	TGTGCCAGAAGCTTGCAGTGGGACACTGAAGCTTTCTTT	CARSLQWDTEAFF
medium-sized	TRBV6-2/TRBV6-3	.	TRBJ1-1	TGTGCCAGCAGCTCCAACATGGGAACTGAAGCTTTCTTT	CASSSNMGTEAFF
.	TRBV7-2	.	TRBJ2-7	TGTGCCAGCAGCTTAGTAACCAGCTCCTACGAGCAGTACTTC	CASSLVTSSYEQYF
.	TRBV18	TRBD1	TRBJ2-4	TGTGCCAGCTCACCGCGTGGAGGACAGGGGAACATTCAGTACTTC	CASSPRGGQGNIQYF
.	TRBV2	.	TRBJ1-1	TGTGCCAGCACAGGCCCCGGGACTCTTATCACTGAAGCTTTCTTT	CASTGPGTLITEAFF
.	TRBV15	.	TRBJ2-7	TGTGCCACCAGCAGTTTACAGGGCGACGAGCAGTACTTC	CATSSLQGDEQYF
.	TRBV7-9	.	TRBJ1-2	TGTGCCAGCAGCTCCGGGACTATCGGGGGCTACACCTTC	CASSSGTIGGYTF
.	TRBV6-1	TRBD1	TRBJ1-1	TGTGCCAGCAGTCTTAGCTGGGACAGGCGCACTGAAGCTTTCTTT	CASSLSWDRRTEAFF
.	TRBV15	.	TRBJ1-2	TGTGCCACCAGCAGAGATTCCATCGCAGGGCTCTATGGCTACACCTTC	CATSRDSIAGLYGYTF
.	TRBV30	.	TRBJ1-1	TGTGCCTGGAGGCGACAAGGGGGGAACACTGAAGCTTTCTTT	CAWRRQGGNTEAFF
.	TRBV7-9	TRBD2	TRBJ2-1	TGTGCCAGCAGCATGACTAGCGGGTACAATGAGCAGTTCTTC	CASSMTSGYNEQFF
.	TRBV12-3/TRBV12-4	.	TRBJ1-1	TGTGCCAGCAGTTTTGAGGGTGCAGTGGCTGAAGCTTTCTTT	CASSFEGAVAEAFF
few	TRBV7-9	.	TRBJ1-1	TGTGCCAGCAGCCCCCGAAACACTGAAGCTTTCTTT	CASSPRNTEAFF
few	TRBV7-2	.	TRBJ2-5	TGTGCCAGCAGCTTAGCGCAGGCCGGCCAAGAGACCCAGTACTTC	CASSLAQAGQETQYF
.	TRBV5-1	.	TRBJ1-2	TGCGCCAGCAGCTCGGGGCCCCCCCCAGGAAACTATGGCTACACCTTC	CASSSGPPPGNYGYTF
.	TRBV4-1	.	TRBJ2-7	TGCGCCAGCAGCCAAGGGAACACCGCCCACGAGCAGTACTTC	CASSQGNTAHEQYF
.	TRBV14	TRBD2	TRBJ2-5	TGTGCCAGCAGCCACGGTTTGTGGTCTAGCGGGGGCCCTGAGACCCAGTACTTC	CASSHGLWSSGGPETQYF
.	TRBV19	TRBD1	TRBJ2-2	TGTGCCAGTAGTTTAATGGGACAGGGGGTTTCGAGCACCGGGGAGCTGTTTTTT	CASSLMGQGVSSTGELFF
.	TRBV6-5	TRBD1	TRBJ2-7	TGTGCCAGCACTCAGCAGGGGGCTTACGAGCAGTACTTC	CASTQQGAYEQYF
.	TRBV5-1	.	TRBJ2-2	TGCGCCAGCAGCTTCGCGGGGTTGACCGGGGAGCTGTTTTTT	CASSFAGLTGELFF